The 3 T cell receptor beta chains below come from one sample, sequenced in a study of shared clonotypes between healthy human individuals (dated by TCRdb to 2018 to 2021). Library preparation was by the immunoSEQ multiplex PCR assay. TCRdb re-hosts the immuneACCESS table, in-frame sequences only. Its copies lack some clones; in the studies checked, an unresolved V gene accounts for under half of them, and the cause for the rest is not known. The sample table holds about 2.1 million clones, of which 93% were seen once. 1.5% to 2% of the sample is in the top ten clones. For the CD8 naive samples, CD45RO-negative cells were positively selected for CCR7, yielding a CD45RA+CCR7+ population from which TemRA cells were excluded. Sequencing used naive CD8+ T cells from PBMCs. The cell subset or site label for this specimen denotes: CD45RA+CCR7+. These receptors were taken from a man between 18 and 35 years old in good health. Some clones in this sample may be carry-over from other donors' samples.

The chain is built from TRBV7-9 and TRBJ2-1; TRBD2 matches 8 bases. V was pared by 2 bases and J by 6 bases, with 18 bases of the junction left unmatched. Germline V gene data show CDR1 as SEHNR and CDR2 as FQNEAQ (reference sequence). The CDR3 is made up of 19 amino acids. This chain's CDR3 is CASSLRQGKKRERGNEQFF. The CDR3 nucleotides read TGTGCCAGCAGCTTACGTCAGGGGAAGAAGCGGGAGCGGGGCAATGAGCAGTTCTTC.

Of note for this clone: Other DNA sequences in the same sample also yield this CDR3. The rearrangement uses TRBV27 and TRBJ1-1; 7 nucleotides align to TRBD1. Germline V gene data show CDR1 as MNHEY and CDR2 as SMNVEV (reference sequence). Trimming took 5 bases from V and 0 from J; bases not matched to a gene: 3. This CDR3 is built from 14 residues. The CDR3 region has the DNA TGTGCCAGCAGTCTGACAGGGATGAACACTGAAGCTTTCTTT. This gives the protein CASSLTGMNTEAFF.

The chain couples TRBV29-1 to TRBJ2-7; D gene uncertain. Germline V gives CDR1 SQVTM, CDR2 ANQGSEA. V shed 6 bases and J shed 2 bases, with 8 bases lying between them. This CDR3 is built from 11 residues. The CDR3 protein is CSVMAAYEQYF. The CDR3 DNA sequence: TGCAGCGTAATGGCAGCCTACGAGCAGTACTTC.